Below, 9 T cell receptor beta chains from the same sample are listed, as sequenced in a study of T-cell memory formation after mild COVID-19. TCRdb fed the 5' RACE reads into MiXCR, producing one record per CDR3 protein. Of fewer than 110,000 distinct CDR3 sequences in the sample, around 15% are singletons; the top ten hold 35% to 40%. The sample comprised PBMCs or a T cell subset sorted from them (not recorded which). These receptor sequences come from a man aged 18 to 30 who had mild COVID-19 (a few samples of this study predate the infection). Cell type and time point are not known.

This clonotype showed up just a few times. The genes are TRBV18 and TRBJ2-1, with 10 bases aligning to TRBD1. Trimming cost V 7 bases and J 5 bases; bases outside gene matches: 8. The CDR3 runs 15 residues. Germline V gene sequence: CDR1 KGHSH, CDR2 LQKENI. CDR3 sequence reads: CASCRQGARDNEQFF. The CDR3 region has the DNA TGTGCCAGCTGCAGACAGGGGGCGAGGGACAATGAGCAGTTCTTC.

V and J are TRBV20-1 and TRBJ2-7; the match to TRBD1 covers 8 bases. J gave up 11 bases and V 0 bases, and 15 bases lay outside the gene matches. This CDR3 has 15 amino acids. CDR1 DFQATT and CDR2 SNEGSKA come from the germline V gene (reference sequence). The CDR3 region is CSARDGGTGGVGEYF. In DNA form, the CDR3 reads TGCAGTGCTAGAGATGGGGGGACAGGAGGGGTTGGGGAGTACTTC.

The chain combines TRBV4-3 with TRBJ1-2, with TRBD1 as a possible D gene (5 bases). The CDR3 contains 14 residues. Germline-derived CDR1 and CDR2 are LGHNA and YSLEER. The V end was cut by 0 bases, the J end by 8 bases, with 13 bases between. CDR3 DNA: TGCGCCAGCAGCCAAGATCTCCCCGACAGAGGCTACACCTTC. Residues: CASSQDLPDRGYTF.

This clonotype was counted only a few times. V usage is TRBV24-1 and J usage is TRBJ2-1, with TRBD1 as a possible D gene (5 bases). The CDR3 sequence is 15 residues long. Germline V CDR1 and CDR2: KGHDR, SFDVKD. Trimming removed 3 bases at V and 3 bases at J, with 11 bases between. CDR3 in amino acids: CATSDVGRDYNEQFF. CDR3 nucleotides: TGTGCCACCAGTGATGTCGGCAGGGACTACAATGAGCAGTTCTTC.

This clonotype appeared a few times. The V call is TRBV4-3, the J call TRBJ2-3; 7 bases are shared with TRBD2. V lost 0 bases and J lost 6; bases outside the gene matches: 12. The CDR3 has 17 amino acids. Germline V gene lookup returns CDR1 LGHNA and CDR2 YSLEER. CDR3 residues: CASSQEGGLLLIDTQYF. The CDR3 DNA sequence: TGCGCCAGCAGCCAAGAGGGGGGGTTGCTTCTGATCGATACGCAGTATTTT.

Only a few counts were recorded for this clonotype. The chain couples TRBV5-1 to TRBJ2-7; D is unresolved. The CDR3 spans 12 residues. CDR1 and CDR2 from the germline V gene are SGHRS and YFSETQ. The germline V and J ends were trimmed by 0 bases and 2 bases, with 3 bases remaining between them. The CDR3 protein is CASSLDTYEQYF. CDR3 sequence (DNA): TGCGCCAGCAGCTTGGACACCTACGAGCAGTACTTC. Full variable domain (outside the CDR3, taken from reference TRBV5-1 and TRBJ2-7): KAGVTQTPRYLIKTRGQQVTLSCSPISGHRSVSWYQQTPGQGLQFLFEYFSETQRNKGNFPGRFSGRQFSNSRSEMNVSTLELGDSALYLCASSLDTYEQYFGPGTRLTVT.

This clonotype was counted between two and nine times. The DNA for the CDR3 is TGTGCCAGCAGCTTAGATGGATCAGTGGTCGGGGAGCTGTTTTTT. It specifies CASSLDGSVVGELFF. The rearrangement joins TRBV11-2 to TRBJ2-2; D remains ambiguous. The V gene's germline CDR1 is SGHAT and CDR2 FQNNGV. The CDR3 is 15 residues long. V was shortened by 0 bases and J by 7 bases, with 12 bases between the two germline ends.

This clonotype was recorded many times. The CDR3 nucleotides read TGTGCCAGCAGCCCCGACGGGAATGAGCAGTTCTTC. Protein product: CASSPDGNEQFF. The chain joins TRBV12-3 or TRBV12-4 to TRBJ2-1; no definite D call. The ends were cut back, 6 bases at V and 7 bases at J, with 10 bases in the middle. The CDR3 consists of 12 residues.

In its sample, this clonotype was seen a few times. V gene TRBV12-3 or TRBV12-4 combines with J gene TRBJ1-6; the D gene is possibly TRBD1 (6 bases). This CDR3 has 16 amino acids. V lost 6 bases to trimming and J lost 1 base, with 13 bases between them. The CDR3 region is CASSPQGGSYNSPLHF. Written as DNA, the CDR3 is TGTGCCAGCAGCCCACAGGGCGGATCCTATAATTCACCCCTCCACTTT.